Included here is one TCR beta chain sequence, with context. Its antigen is as yet unknown. From germline, CDR1 is LNHNV and CDR2 YYDKDF (reference sequence). The CDR3 is 13 amino acids. The germline V and J ends were trimmed by 0 bases and 8 bases, with 8 bases remaining between them. Profiling relied on immunoSEQ multiplex PCR, and the TCRdb table lists in-frame clones only, not all of them. The data contain over 130,000 clones, roughly 90% of them singletons. This specimen belongs to a study of T cell responses to AZD1222 COVID-19 vaccine. Study-wide findings and caveats: Donor demographics were predominantly white British with a female majority; clonal diversity may be underestimated. Repertoire sampling happened only post peak T cell response.

Analyses pooled second doses at about 4 or about 12 weeks. Sequencing used peripheral blood, obtained 28 days after the second AZD1222 dose. This chain connects TRBV15 to TRBJ2-1, with D possibly TRBD1 on 5 matching bases. The origin of this receptor is an adult who received the AZD1222 COVID-19 vaccine. CDR3 residues: CATSRDRADEQFF. The CDR3 DNA reads as TGTGCCACCAGCAGAGACAGGGCCGATGAGCAGTTCTTC.